This TCR beta chain was profiled in a study of shared clonotypes between healthy human individuals. Overall study findings and caveats: Lower generation probabilities were found for non-shared clonotypes than for those shared by all four donors. Estimated clonotype richness was generally higher in naive than memory subsets.

To note about this clone: The target antigen is unknown.

The data were produced by immunoSEQ multiplex PCR, yet TCRdb's version contains in-frame clones alone and is incomplete. This table has nearly 600,000 clones, around 95% appearing once. V lost 5 bases and J 4 bases, leaving 15 bases between the germline ends. Germline V CDR1 and CDR2: LNHDA, SQIVND (reference sequence). The length of the CDR3 is 14 residues. Naive CD8 cells lacked CD45RO, underwent positive selection for CCR7 and left out terminally differentiated effector memory CD45RA+ cells. This TCR derives from a young woman in good health. The chain joins TRBV19 to TRBJ2-7, with D perhaps TRBD1 (6 bases). Sequenced material: naive CD8+ T cells sorted from blood. In nucleotides, the CDR3 is TGTGCCAGTAGTGCCCCGGGACACCTTTACGAGCAGTACTTC. It translates to CASSAPGHLYEQYF.